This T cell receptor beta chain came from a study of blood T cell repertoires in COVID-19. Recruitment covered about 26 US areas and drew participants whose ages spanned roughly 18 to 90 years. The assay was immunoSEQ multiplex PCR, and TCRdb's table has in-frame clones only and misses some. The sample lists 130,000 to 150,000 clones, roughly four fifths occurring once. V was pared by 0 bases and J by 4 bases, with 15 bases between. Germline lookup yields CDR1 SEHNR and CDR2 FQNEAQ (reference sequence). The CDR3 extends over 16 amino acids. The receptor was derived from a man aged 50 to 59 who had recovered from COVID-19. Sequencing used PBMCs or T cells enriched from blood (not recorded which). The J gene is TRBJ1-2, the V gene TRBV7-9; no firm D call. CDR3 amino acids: CASSLAAGSSGYGYTF. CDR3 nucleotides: TGTGCCAGCAGCTTAGCGGCGGGCTCCTCTGGCTATGGCTACACCTTC.